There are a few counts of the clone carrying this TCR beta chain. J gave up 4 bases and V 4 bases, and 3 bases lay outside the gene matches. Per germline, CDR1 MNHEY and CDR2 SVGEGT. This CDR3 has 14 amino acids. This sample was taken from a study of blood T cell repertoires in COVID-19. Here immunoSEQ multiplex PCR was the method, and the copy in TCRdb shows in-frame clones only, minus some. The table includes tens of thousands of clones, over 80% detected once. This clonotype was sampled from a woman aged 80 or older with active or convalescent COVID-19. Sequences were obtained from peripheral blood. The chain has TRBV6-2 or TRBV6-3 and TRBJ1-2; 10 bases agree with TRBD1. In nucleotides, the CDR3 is TGTGCCAGCAGTTGGACAGGGGGTGCCTATGGCTACACCTTC. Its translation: CASSWTGGAYGYTF.